A selection of T cell receptor beta chains follows, all from one sample in a study of blood T cell repertoires in COVID-19. Assay: immunoSEQ multiplex PCR; the TCRdb copy retains only in-frame clones and omits some. Of some 320,000 clones listed, approximately 91% were seen once; the top ten hold 3.5% to 5%. Source material: PBMCs or T cells enriched from blood (not recorded which). The receptors were gathered from a woman in her twenties or thirties who had been exposed to COVID-19. Both conserved end residues are part of each CDR3. The D gene is left open where the match is weak. Clone sizes are given selectively: once, few, many, or a class where the clone is expanded.

. TRBJ2-3 TRBV5-1 TRBD2 TGCGCCAGCAGCTTCCTAGCGGGGGGCACAGATACGCAGTATTTT CASSFLAGGTDTQYF
once TRBJ1-2 TRBV11-2 . TGTGCCAGCAGCTTAGTGAGCAGGGTTAGTGGCTACACCTTC CASSLVSRVSGYTF
few TRBJ1-2 TRBV7-3 TRBD1 TGTGCCAGCAGCTTAACGGGTACAGGGGGCAAGGATGGCTACACCTTC CASSLTGTGGKDGYTF
. TRBJ1-3 TRBV27 . TGTGCCAGCAGTACAGGATATTCCGGAAACACCATATATTTT CASSTGYSGNTIYF
once TRBJ1-1 TRBV6-4 . TGTGCCAGCAGTGAATCCACCTTCGGGACTAGTGAAGCTTTCTTT CASSESTFGTSEAFF
once TRBJ1-2 TRBV5-5 TRBD1 TGTGCCAGCAGCTTGTTACCAGGGGGACCTAATGGCTACACCTTC CASSLLPGGPNGYTF
. TRBJ1-4 TRBV6-2/TRBV6-3 . TGTGCCAGCAGTTCGGTCGAACAGGATAATGAAAAACTGTTTTTT CASSSVEQDNEKLFF
. TRBJ2-2 TRBV5-1 TRBD1 TGCGCCAGCAGCTTGGCGACAGGGGCGACCAACACCGGGGAGCTGTTTTTT CASSLATGATNTGELFF
. TRBJ2-7 TRBV10-3 . TGTGCCATCAGTGACCCAGGGTCCTCCTACGAGCAGTACTTC CAISDPGSSYEQYF
. TRBJ2-7 TRBV15 . TGTGCCACCAGCAGAGCCCGAGGCGAGCAGTACTTC CATSRARGEQYF
. TRBJ2-5 TRBV14 TRBD2 TGTGCCAGCAGCCCCTGGACTAGCGGGGGAGGTGTGGAGACCCAGTACTTC CASSPWTSGGGVETQYF
. TRBJ1-2 TRBV20-1 . TGCAGTGCGGCAGGGGATGGCTACACCTTC CSAAGDGYTF
. TRBJ1-2 TRBV4-3 . TGCGCCAGCAGCCAAGTACAGGGAAACTATGGCTACACCTTC CASSQVQGNYGYTF
few TRBJ2-3 TRBV2 . TGTGCCAGCAACCGGGGGATCACAGATACGCAGTATTTT CASNRGITDTQYF
. TRBJ2-7 TRBV6-1 . TGTGCCAGCAGTGAAGTTTGGGACAAGTCCTACGAGCAGTACTTC CASSEVWDKSYEQYF
. TRBJ1-1 TRBV6-5 TRBD1 TGTGCCAGCAGTTACTCCAGGGGGGTCACTGAAGCTTTCTTT CASSYSRGVTEAFF
. TRBJ2-7 TRBV7-8 . TGTGCCAGCAGCTTAGTGGCAGGTATGGCCTACGAGCAGTACTTC CASSLVAGMAYEQYF
. TRBJ1-4 TRBV19 . TGTGCCAGTAGTGCCTTACTGGGAAGGGAGCGGGAAAAACTGTTTTTT CASSALLGREREKLFF
. TRBJ1-1 TRBV13 TRBD1 TGTGCCAGCAGCTTAGGGACAGGGTTCACTGAAGCTTTCTTT CASSLGTGFTEAFF
. TRBJ1-5 TRBV5-8 . TGTGCCAGCAGCTTGAATGGCCGTGGGCCCCAGCATTTT CASSLNGRGPQHF
once TRBJ2-6 TRBV14 TRBD2 TGTGCCAGCACAGGGAGGGACTCTGGGGCCAACGTCCTGACTTTC CASTGRDSGANVLTF
. TRBJ1-2 TRBV18 TRBD1 TGTGCCAGCTCAAGCAGGGGGCAGGAGGATGGCTACACCTTC CASSSRGQEDGYTF
. TRBJ2-7 TRBV3-1/TRBV3-2 . TGTGCCAGCAGCCACCTCGACAGTCCCTACGAGCAGTACTTC CASSHLDSPYEQYF
. TRBJ1-2 TRBV19 TRBD1 TGTGCCAGTACCAGGACAGGGGTCGCTAACTATGGCTACACCTTC CASTRTGVANYGYTF
. TRBJ1-1 TRBV5-1 . TGCGCCAGCAGCTCCCAGGGAAGGAACACTGAAGCTTTCTTT CASSSQGRNTEAFF
. TRBJ2-1 TRBV14 TRBD1 TGTGCCAGCAGCCCTCCGGGACAGGGTCGGGAGCAGTTCTTC CASSPPGQGREQFF